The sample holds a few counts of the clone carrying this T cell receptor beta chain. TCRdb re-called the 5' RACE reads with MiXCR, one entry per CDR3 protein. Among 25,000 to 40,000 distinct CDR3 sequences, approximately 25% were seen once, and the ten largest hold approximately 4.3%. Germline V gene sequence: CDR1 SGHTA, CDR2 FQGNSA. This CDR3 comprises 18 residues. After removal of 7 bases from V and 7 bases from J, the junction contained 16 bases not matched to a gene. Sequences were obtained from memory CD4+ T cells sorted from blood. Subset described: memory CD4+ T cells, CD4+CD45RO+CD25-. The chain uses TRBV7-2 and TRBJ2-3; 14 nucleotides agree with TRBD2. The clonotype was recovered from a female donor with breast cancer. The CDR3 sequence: CASTLRLAGGPGLNTQYF. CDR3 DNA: TGTGCCAGCACCCTCAGACTAGCGGGGGGGCCCGGCCTTAATACGCAGTATTTT.